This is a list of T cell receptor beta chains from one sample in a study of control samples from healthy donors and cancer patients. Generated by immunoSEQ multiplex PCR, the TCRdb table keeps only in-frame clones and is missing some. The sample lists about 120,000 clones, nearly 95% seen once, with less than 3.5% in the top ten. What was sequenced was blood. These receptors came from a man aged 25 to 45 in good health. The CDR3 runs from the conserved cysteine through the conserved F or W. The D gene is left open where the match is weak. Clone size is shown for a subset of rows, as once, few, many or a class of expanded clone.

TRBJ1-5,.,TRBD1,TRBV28,TGTGCCAGCAGTCGACAGGGTTGGAGTAATCAGCCCCAGCATTTT,CASSRQGWSNQPQHF
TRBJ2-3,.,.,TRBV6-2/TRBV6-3,TGTGCCAGCAGTACCTTCAGGGGGGTGGACACAGATACGCAGTATTTT,CASSTFRGVDTDTQYF
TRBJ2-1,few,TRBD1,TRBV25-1,TGTGCCAGCAGTGGGGAAGACAGGGGAGGTTCCAATGAGCAGTTCTTC,CASSGEDRGGSNEQFF
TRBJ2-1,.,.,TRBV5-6,TGTGCCAGCAGCTTCCTAGACAGAGTTTTTGATGAGCAGTTCTTC,CASSFLDRVFDEQFF
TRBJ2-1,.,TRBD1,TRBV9,TGTGCCAGCAGCGTAGCCACAGGGGGCAATGAGCAGTTCTTC,CASSVATGGNEQFF
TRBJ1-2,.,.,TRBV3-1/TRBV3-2,TGTGCCAGCAGCCAAGCAGGGTTTTACACCTTC,CASSQAGFYTF
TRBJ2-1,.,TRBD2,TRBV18,TGTGCCAGCTCACCGACGGGGGGGATGGGGAATGAGCAGTTCTTC,CASSPTGGMGNEQFF
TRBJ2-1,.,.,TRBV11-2,TGTGCCAGCAGCTTAGACGGGACAACCTACAATGAGCAGTTCTTC,CASSLDGTTYNEQFF
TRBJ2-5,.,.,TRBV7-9,TGTGCCAGCAGCTTAATGGTCCGCTATCAAGAGACCCAGTACTTC,CASSLMVRYQETQYF
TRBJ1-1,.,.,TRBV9,TGTGCCAGCAGCGTAGGTAACCACGGGGACACTGAAGCTTTCTTT,CASSVGNHGDTEAFF
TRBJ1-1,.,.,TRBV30,TGTGCCTGGAGTTACCGGGAGTATACTGAAGCTTTCTTT,CAWSYREYTEAFF
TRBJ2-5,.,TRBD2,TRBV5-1,TGCGCCAGCAGCTTCCTAGCGGGGGCAAGATCCCAAGAGACCCAGTACTTC,CASSFLAGARSQETQYF
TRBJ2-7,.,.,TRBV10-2,TGCGCCAGCAGTGAGGGAAAAAAGAGGCGTGGGGGAAGGGGCAAGGGAACCTACGAGCAGTACTTC,CASSEGKKRRGGRGKGTYEQYF
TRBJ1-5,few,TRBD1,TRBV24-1,TGTGCCACCAGTGGGGACAGGGGTCAGCCCCAGCATTTT,CATSGDRGQPQHF
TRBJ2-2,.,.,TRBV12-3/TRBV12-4,TGTGCCAGCAGTCGCATACAGTCCGGGGAGCTGTTTTTT,CASSRIQSGELFF
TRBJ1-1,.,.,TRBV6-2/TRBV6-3,TGTGCCAGCAGCCTAGCCGGACTGAACACTGAAGCTTTCTTT,CASSLAGLNTEAFF
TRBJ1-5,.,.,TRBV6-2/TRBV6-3,TGTGCCAGCAGTTACCGGGGGACCCTTCCGCCCCAGCATTTT,CASSYRGTLPPQHF
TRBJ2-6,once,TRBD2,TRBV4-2,TGTGCCAGCAGCCAAGTTTGGCGGGGGTCCTCTGGGGCCAACGTCCTGACTTTC,CASSQVWRGSSGANVLTF
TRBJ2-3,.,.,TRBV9,TGTGCCAGCAGCGTCCCGGCGGGGTTCACAGATACGCAGTATTTT,CASSVPAGFTDTQYF
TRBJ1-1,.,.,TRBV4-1,TGCGCCAGCAGCCAAGGGCGGACCGAAGCTTTCTTT,CASSQGRTEAFF
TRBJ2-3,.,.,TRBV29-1,TGCAGCGTTCTATTCGATACGCAGTATTTT,CSVLFDTQYF
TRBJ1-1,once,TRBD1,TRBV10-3,TGTGCCATCAGTGATCAGGACAGGGGGAACACTGAAGCTTTCTTT,CAISDQDRGNTEAFF
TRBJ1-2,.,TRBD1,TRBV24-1,TGTGCCATCTCGACAGGGTCAAATCATGGCTACACCTTC,CAISTGSNHGYTF
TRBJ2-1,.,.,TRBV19,TGTGCCAGTAGTGCGTCCACCGAACAGTTCTTC,CASSASTEQFF
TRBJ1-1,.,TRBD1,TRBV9,TGTGCCAGCAGAGAAGGGACAGGACGGGCTGATGGGGATTTCAACACTGAAGCTTTCTTT,CASREGTGRADGDFNTEAFF
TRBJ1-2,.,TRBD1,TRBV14,TGTGCCAGCAGTCTAAGGGGGACAGTCTATGGCTACACCTTC,CASSLRGTVYGYTF
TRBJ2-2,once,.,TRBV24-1,TGTGCCACCAGTGACCCAAGGACGGGGAAGACCGGGGAGCTGTTTTTT,CATSDPRTGKTGELFF
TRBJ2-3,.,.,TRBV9,TGTGCCAGCAGCCCCTCCTCTAGGTTTGATACGCAGTATTTT,CASSPSSRFDTQYF
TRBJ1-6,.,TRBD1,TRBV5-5,TGTGCCAGCAGCCTGGGGGACAGCTCCTATAATTCACCCCTCCACTTT,CASSLGDSSYNSPLHF
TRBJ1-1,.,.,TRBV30,TGTGCCTGCCCCCGAAACGGGGCAGGGAGGGGAGCTTTCTTT,CACPRNGAGRGAFF
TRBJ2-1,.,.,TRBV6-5,TGTGCCAGCAGTTACAGTCTGGTGGGGAATGAGCAGTTCTTC,CASSYSLVGNEQFF
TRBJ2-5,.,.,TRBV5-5,TGTGCCAGCAGCGTGAGGTCTGACGGCCCTGGGGCCCAGTACTTC,CASSVRSDGPGAQYF
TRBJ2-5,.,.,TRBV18,TGTGCCAGGCACGGTTTGCGAGAGACCCAGTACTTC,CARHGLRETQYF
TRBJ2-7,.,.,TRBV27,TGTGCCAGCAGTTGGACAGTCCAGGGGTACGAGCAGTACTTC,CASSWTVQGYEQYF
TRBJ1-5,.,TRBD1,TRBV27,TGTGCCAGCGCCGCCTCTCAGGGGGAAGTCGATCAGCCCCAGCATTTT,CASAASQGEVDQPQHF
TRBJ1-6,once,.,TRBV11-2,TGTGCCAGCAGCTTAGATCTCGGGGCCTCACCCCTCCACTTT,CASSLDLGASPLHF
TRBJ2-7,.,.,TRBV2,TGTGCCAGCAGTGCTCCTCGCCGACCCCTTGAGCAGTACTTC,CASSAPRRPLEQYF
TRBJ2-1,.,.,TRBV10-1,TGCGCCAGCGGGGACAACCATGAGCAGTTCTTC,CASGDNHEQFF
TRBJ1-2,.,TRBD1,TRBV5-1,TGCGCCAGCAGCACGCCGAAGACAGGGATTAACTATGGCTACACCTTC,CASSTPKTGINYGYTF
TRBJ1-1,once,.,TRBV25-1,TGTGCCAGCAGTAGACCCGGAACCACTGAAGCTTTCTTT,CASSRPGTTEAFF
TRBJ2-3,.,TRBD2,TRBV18,TGTGCCAGCTCACCATCACGGGGGGGCACAGATACGCAGTATTTT,CASSPSRGGTDTQYF
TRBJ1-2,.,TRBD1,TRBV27,TGTGCCAGCAGACCGACAGGGCCCTATGGCTACACCTTC,CASRPTGPYGYTF
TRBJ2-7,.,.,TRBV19,TGTGCCAGTAGTATCCGGGGGAGCTCCTACGAGCAGTACTTC,CASSIRGSSYEQYF
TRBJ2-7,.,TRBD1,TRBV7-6,TGTGCCAGCAGCTTAGAAGTAGGACAGGCCTCCTACGAGCAGTACTTC,CASSLEVGQASYEQYF
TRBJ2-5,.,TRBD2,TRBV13,TGTGCCAGCAGCCGACTAGCGGGGGGATCTCAAGAGACCCAGTACTTC,CASSRLAGGSQETQYF
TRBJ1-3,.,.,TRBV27,TGTGCCAGCAGCCCTCTATCGCCAGGGTCTGGAAACACCATATATTTT,CASSPLSPGSGNTIYF
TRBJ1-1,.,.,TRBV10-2,TGCGCCAGCAGCTCCGGTGACAGGACCTCAAACGGTGAAGCTTTCTTT,CASSSGDRTSNGEAFF
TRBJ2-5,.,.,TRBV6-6,TGTGCCAGCAGTTACTCGATGGGGGAGGCTAAGGAGACCCAGTACTTC,CASSYSMGEAKETQYF
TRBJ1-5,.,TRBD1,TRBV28,TGTGCCAGCAGTGCGCCTACAGGGGGGAGGCAGCCCCAGCATTTT,CASSAPTGGRQPQHF
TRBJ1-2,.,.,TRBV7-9,TGTGCCAGCAGCCCCGCCTGGACTTCTAACTATGGCTACACCTTC,CASSPAWTSNYGYTF